This T cell receptor beta chain was captured by sequencing in a study of shared clonotypes between healthy human individuals. Assay runs were performed at deep level. The table came from immunoSEQ multiplex PCR; TCRdb's copy has only in-frame clones and leaves some out. The sample consists of under 600,000 clones, 95% to 98% of them appearing once. CDR1 is MNHEY, CDR2 SMNVEV, per germline (reference sequence). This CDR3 has 13 amino acids. The V gene lost 2 bases and the J gene lost 6 bases, with 7 bases spanning the gap. Only CD45RO-negative cells positively selected for CCR7 counted as naive CD8 cells, so terminally differentiated effector memory CD45RA+ cells were excluded.

The sample was naive CD8+ T cells sorted from blood. The TCR originated in a man aged 25-45 years in good health. This sequence joins TRBV27 and TRBJ2-2; D remains ambiguous. The CDR3 loop reads CASSLTAPGELFF. The CDR3 nucleotides are TGTGCCAGCAGTTTAACGGCCCCCGGGGAGCTGTTTTTT.